This T cell receptor beta chain was profiled in a study of OX40 agonist ivuxolimab in advanced cancers. Study-level information: Mean age approximately 55 years, range about 20 to 90; roughly 82% male. Two patients with cutaneous melanoma and one with hepatocellular carcinoma, three in total, showed partial responses.

The study's findings and limits: No determination was made of the antigen specificity of the expanded peripheral T cells.

A word on this clone: Its antigen is as yet unknown.

The CDR3 is 15 amino acids. With 6 bases clipped from V and 5 bases from J, the junction kept 12 bases outside the gene matches. CDR1 SGHTA and CDR2 FQGNSA come from the germline V gene. TCRdb's table, derived via immunoSEQ multiplex PCR, lists solely in-frame clones and lacks some. The sample contains about 110,000 clones, roughly nine tenths of which appear only once. The gene calls are TRBV7-2 and TRBJ2-5; 7 bases align to TRBD2. This TCR was recovered from an adult with an advanced solid tumor such as melanoma, head and neck, liver or kidney cancer. The sequencing used CD4+ or CD8+ T cells sorted from blood, collected in a trial of the OX40 agonist ivuxolimab. The CDR3 is CASRFNGGTGETQYF. DNA for the CDR3: TGTGCCAGCAGGTTTAACGGGGGGACCGGGGAGACCCAGTACTTC.